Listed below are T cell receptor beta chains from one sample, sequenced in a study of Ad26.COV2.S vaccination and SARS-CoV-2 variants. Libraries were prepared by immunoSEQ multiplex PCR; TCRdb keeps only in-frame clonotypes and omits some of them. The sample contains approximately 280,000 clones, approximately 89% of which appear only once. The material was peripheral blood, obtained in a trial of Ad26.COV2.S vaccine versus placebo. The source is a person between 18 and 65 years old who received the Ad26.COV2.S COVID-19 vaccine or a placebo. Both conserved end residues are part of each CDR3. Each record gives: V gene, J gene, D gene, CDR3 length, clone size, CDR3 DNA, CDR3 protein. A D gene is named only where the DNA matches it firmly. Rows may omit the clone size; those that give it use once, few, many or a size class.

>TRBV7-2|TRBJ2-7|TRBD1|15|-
TGTGCCAGCAGCCCCAGGGGGACAGTTACCTACGAGCAGTACTTC
CASSPRGTVTYEQYF
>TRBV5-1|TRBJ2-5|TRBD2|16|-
TGCGCCAGCAGCCCCAGTCCAGCGGGAGGGCAAGAGACCCAGTACTTC
CASSPSPAGGQETQYF
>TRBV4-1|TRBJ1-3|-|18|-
TGCGCCAGCAGCCAAGAATCGAGGGAGTGGGACTCTGGAAACACCATATATTTT
CASSQESREWDSGNTIYF
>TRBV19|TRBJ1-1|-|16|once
TGTGCCAGTAGTATCGGCTCCGGGCGGATGAACACTGAAGCTTTCTTT
CASSIGSGRMNTEAFF
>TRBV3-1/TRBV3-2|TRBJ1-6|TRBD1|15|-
TGTGCCAGCAGCCACGGGGACAGGGCTCGTTCACCCCTCCACTTT
CASSHGDRARSPLHF
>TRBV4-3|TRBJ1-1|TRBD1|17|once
TGCGCCAGCAGCCAAGATCTCTGGGGAGGACAGGGCACTGAAGCTTTCTTT
CASSQDLWGGQGTEAFF
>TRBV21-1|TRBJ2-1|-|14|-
TGTGCCAGCAGCAATATGCGGGGCTACAATGAGCAGTTCTTC
CASSNMRGYNEQFF
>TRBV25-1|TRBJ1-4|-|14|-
TGTGCCAGCAGTGTGACAGCAGATAATGAAAAACTGTTTTTT
CASSVTADNEKLFF
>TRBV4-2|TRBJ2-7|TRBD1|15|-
TGTGCCAGCAGCCGATCCCTGGACAGGGTCCACGAGCAGTACTTC
CASSRSLDRVHEQYF
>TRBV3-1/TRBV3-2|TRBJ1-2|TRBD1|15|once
TGTGCCAGCAGCCAAGGAATACAGGGGAGGGAAGGCTACACCTTC
CASSQGIQGREGYTF
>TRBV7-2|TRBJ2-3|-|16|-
TGTGCCAGCAGCCCGCTCGGGAGCGGCTACACAGATACGCAGTATTTT
CASSPLGSGYTDTQYF
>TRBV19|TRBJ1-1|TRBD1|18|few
TGTGCCAGTAGTTCCCAGTGGACAGGGGAATCTCTGAACACTGAAGCTTTCTTT
CASSSQWTGESLNTEAFF
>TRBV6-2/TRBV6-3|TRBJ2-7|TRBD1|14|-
TGTGCCAGCAGCCCAACAGGGGAGTCCTACGAGCAGTACTTC
CASSPTGESYEQYF
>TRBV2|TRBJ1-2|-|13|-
TGTGCCAGCAAGGGCTACGGATGCTATGGCTACACCTTC
CASKGYGCYGYTF
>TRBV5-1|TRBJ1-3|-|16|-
TGCGCCAGCAGCTCCAGCGCAGGGGAGCCTGGAAACACCATATATTTT
CASSSSAGEPGNTIYF
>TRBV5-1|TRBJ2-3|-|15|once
TGCGCCAGCAGCTTGTTGCGGGGTATCACAGATACGCAGTATTTT
CASSLLRGITDTQYF
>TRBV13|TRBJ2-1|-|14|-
TGTGCCAGCAGCCCCACGCTCCTAATCAATGAGCAGTTCTTC
CASSPTLLINEQFF
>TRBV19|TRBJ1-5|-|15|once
TGTGCCAGTAGTATTGTCCGGGTTAGCAATCAGCCCCAGCATTTT
CASSIVRVSNQPQHF
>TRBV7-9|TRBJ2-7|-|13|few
TGTGCCAGCAGCTTCGGAGGAGCCTACGAGCAGTACTTC
CASSFGGAYEQYF
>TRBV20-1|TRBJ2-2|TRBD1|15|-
TGCAGTGCTAGTAGGGACAGCGTTAACACCGGGGAGCTGTTTTTT
CSASRDSVNTGELFF
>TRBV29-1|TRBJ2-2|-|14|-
TGCAGCGTTGAAAGAGGAGCTCGGACCGGGGAGCTGTTTTTT
CSVERGARTGELFF
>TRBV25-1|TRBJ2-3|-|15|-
TGTGCCAGCAGCGTGACTAGGGGTAGCACAGATACGCAGTATTTT
CASSVTRGSTDTQYF
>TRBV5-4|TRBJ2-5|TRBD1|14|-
TGTGCCAGCAGCGCCCCAGGGGGCCGAGAGACCCAGTACTTC
CASSAPGGRETQYF
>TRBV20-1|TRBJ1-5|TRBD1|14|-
TGCAGTGCTAGTACCGGGACAGGCAATCAGCCCCAGCATTTT
CSASTGTGNQPQHF
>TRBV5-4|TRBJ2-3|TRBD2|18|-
TGTGCCAGCAGCAGCGCTAGCGGGGGCCTAACGTTGGCAGATACGCAGTATTTT
CASSSASGGLTLADTQYF
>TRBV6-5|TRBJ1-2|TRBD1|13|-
TGTGCCAGCACCCTGGGACAGCTCTATGGCTACACCTTC
CASTLGQLYGYTF
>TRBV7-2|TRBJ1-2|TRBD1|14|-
TGTGCCAGCAGCGGCGCCGGGACAGGGGCTGGACCCACCTTC
CASSGAGTGAGPTF
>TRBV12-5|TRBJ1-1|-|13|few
TGTGCTAGTGGTCTCCAGGAGAACACTGAAGCTTTCTTT
CASGLQENTEAFF
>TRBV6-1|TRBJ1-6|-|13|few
TGTGCCAGCAGTGAGTATGGTGATTCACCCCTCCACTTT
CASSEYGDSPLHF
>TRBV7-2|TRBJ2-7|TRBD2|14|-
TGTGCCAGCAGCCAGACTAGCTTCTCCTACGAGCAGTACTTC
CASSQTSFSYEQYF
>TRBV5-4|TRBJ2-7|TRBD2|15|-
TGTGCCAGCAGCCTCCGGGGCGGGAGTTCCTACGAGCAGTACTTC
CASSLRGGSSYEQYF
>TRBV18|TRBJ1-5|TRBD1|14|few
TGTGCCAGCTCACCTGGGACAGGTAATCAGCCCCAGCATTTT
CASSPGTGNQPQHF
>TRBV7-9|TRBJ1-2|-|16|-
TGTGCCAGCAGCTTAATTGGTAGGTCAGGGAACTATGGCTACACCTTC
CASSLIGRSGNYGYTF
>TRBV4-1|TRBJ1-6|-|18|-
TGCGCCAGCAGCCCCAGGAGCCCACAGAGCTCCTATAATTCACCCCTCCACTTT
CASSPRSPQSSYNSPLHF
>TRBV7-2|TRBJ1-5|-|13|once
TGTGCCAGCAGCCCCCGGACCGCGGGACCCCAGCATTTT
CASSPRTAGPQHF
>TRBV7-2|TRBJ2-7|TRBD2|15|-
TGTGCCAGCAGCTTAGGACTAGCCACGTCCTACGAGCAGTACTTC
CASSLGLATSYEQYF
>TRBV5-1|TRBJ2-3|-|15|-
TGCGCCAGCAGCTTACAGGGAGGTGGCACAGATACGCAGTATTTT
CASSLQGGGTDTQYF
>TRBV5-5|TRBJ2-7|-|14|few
TGTGCCAGCAGCTTGGTAGTCAGTACCTACGAGCAGTACTTC
CASSLVVSTYEQYF
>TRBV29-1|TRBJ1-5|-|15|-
TGCAGCGTTCAAACCTCCGGGACCGGGAATCAGCCCCAGCATTTT
CSVQTSGTGNQPQHF
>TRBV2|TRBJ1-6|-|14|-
TGTGCCAGCAGAACCGGGACGGTTAATTCACCCCTCCACTTT
CASRTGTVNSPLHF
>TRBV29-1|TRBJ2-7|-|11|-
TGCAGCGGTATGCAGGGGGGCGAGCAGTACTTC
CSGMQGGEQYF
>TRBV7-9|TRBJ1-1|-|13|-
TGTGCCAGCAGACGTAGGATGAACACTGAAGCTTTCTTT
CASRRRMNTEAFF
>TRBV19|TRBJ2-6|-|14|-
TGTGCCACCGTAGGAACCTCTGGGGCCAACGTCCTGACTTTC
CATVGTSGANVLTF
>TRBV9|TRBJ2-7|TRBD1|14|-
TGTGCCAGCAGCGTAGCAGGGGGCGGGTACGAGCAGTACTTC
CASSVAGGGYEQYF
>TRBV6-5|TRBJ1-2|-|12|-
TGTGCCAGCAGTTACGACCTGTATGGCTACACCTTC
CASSYDLYGYTF
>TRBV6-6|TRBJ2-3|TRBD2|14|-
TGTGCCAGCAGTTATAGCGGGGGGCGGGATACGCAGTATTTT
CASSYSGGRDTQYF
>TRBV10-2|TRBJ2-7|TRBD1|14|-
TGCGCCAGCAGTGTGGACAGGGGGGCCTACGAGCAGTACTTC
CASSVDRGAYEQYF